A selection of T cell receptor beta chains follows, all from one sample in a study of cytomegalovirus exposure and HLA in healthy donors. Assay used: immunoSEQ multiplex PCR; TCRdb lists only in-frame clones, some missing. Seen here are under 150,000 clones, around 82% observed once, and the top ten hold 5.4%. The material sequenced was PBMCs. These receptors were collected from a woman aged 25-40 years in good health and CMV-seropositive. Both conserved end residues are trimmed from each CDR3. Each record gives: J gene, V gene, clone size, CDR3 protein. Clone size is stated in some rows and not others, as once, few, many or a class when expanded.

j_call: TRBJ2-7; v_call: TRBV9; clone_size: few; cdr3_aa: ASSVGETEQY
j_call: TRBJ2-3; v_call: TRBV6-5; clone_size: NA; cdr3_aa: ASRETSADTQY
j_call: TRBJ1-2; v_call: TRBV5-6; clone_size: few; cdr3_aa: ASSLGTGGGYT
j_call: TRBJ2-7; v_call: TRBV10-3; clone_size: NA; cdr3_aa: AISSRISTGGPPAYEQY
j_call: TRBJ2-7; v_call: TRBV30; clone_size: once; cdr3_aa: AWASGRTIYEQY
j_call: TRBJ1-2; v_call: TRBV15; clone_size: NA; cdr3_aa: ATSPRGDYNYGYT
j_call: TRBJ1-5; v_call: TRBV10-2; clone_size: few; cdr3_aa: ASKEGRNSNQPQH
j_call: TRBJ2-1; v_call: TRBV27; clone_size: NA; cdr3_aa: ASSLFPSGIHEQF
j_call: TRBJ1-1; v_call: TRBV18; clone_size: few; cdr3_aa: ASSPGQGYTEAF
j_call: TRBJ2-1; v_call: TRBV15; clone_size: NA; cdr3_aa: ATGAGGPGYEQF
j_call: TRBJ1-1; v_call: TRBV5-6; clone_size: once; cdr3_aa: ASSLAAGRTNTEAF
j_call: TRBJ2-2; v_call: TRBV5-1; clone_size: NA; cdr3_aa: ASSRPDSNTGELF
j_call: TRBJ1-2; v_call: TRBV2; clone_size: NA; cdr3_aa: ASSERRVDGYT
j_call: TRBJ2-2; v_call: TRBV2; clone_size: few; cdr3_aa: ASTGGSNTGELF
j_call: TRBJ2-5; v_call: TRBV2; clone_size: NA; cdr3_aa: ASSLSGGAGETQY
j_call: TRBJ2-1; v_call: TRBV7-9; clone_size: NA; cdr3_aa: ASSLAGRLAVRNEQF
j_call: TRBJ1-1; v_call: TRBV5-1; clone_size: NA; cdr3_aa: ASSLDGQEAF
j_call: TRBJ1-5; v_call: TRBV6-5; clone_size: NA; cdr3_aa: ASSSYRGGNQPQH
j_call: TRBJ2-3; v_call: TRBV18; clone_size: NA; cdr3_aa: ASSLGGTGTDTQY
j_call: TRBJ1-5; v_call: TRBV7-9; clone_size: few; cdr3_aa: SSSPGNQPQH
j_call: TRBJ1-4; v_call: TRBV5-6; clone_size: NA; cdr3_aa: ASSSSRSGASNEKLF
j_call: TRBJ2-3; v_call: TRBV13; clone_size: NA; cdr3_aa: ASSDTGTSGGYDTDTQY
j_call: TRBJ1-1; v_call: TRBV14; clone_size: NA; cdr3_aa: ASSYGHQAFEAF
j_call: TRBJ2-7; v_call: TRBV2; clone_size: NA; cdr3_aa: ASSESLILYEQY
j_call: TRBJ1-6; v_call: TRBV7-8; clone_size: NA; cdr3_aa: ASSPDRGNSPLH
j_call: TRBJ2-1; v_call: TRBV5-6; clone_size: NA; cdr3_aa: ASSAQGYSYNEQF
j_call: TRBJ2-3; v_call: TRBV30; clone_size: NA; cdr3_aa: AWRDTTGLAGGLGSDTQY
j_call: TRBJ1-2; v_call: TRBV27; clone_size: NA; cdr3_aa: ASSPGQGTWGYT
j_call: TRBJ2-7; v_call: TRBV30; clone_size: NA; cdr3_aa: ALGGLHEQY
j_call: TRBJ1-1; v_call: TRBV7-9; clone_size: NA; cdr3_aa: ASSPEQGNTEAF
j_call: TRBJ2-2; v_call: TRBV5-4; clone_size: NA; cdr3_aa: ASSLAGTGTSGELF
j_call: TRBJ1-4; v_call: TRBV7-9; clone_size: NA; cdr3_aa: ASSTRQGLYIGNEKLF
j_call: TRBJ2-7; v_call: TRBV6-1; clone_size: NA; cdr3_aa: ASTATDTYEQY
j_call: TRBJ2-6; v_call: TRBV15; clone_size: NA; cdr3_aa: ATSRDRGAGANVLT
j_call: TRBJ1-1; v_call: TRBV11-3; clone_size: NA; cdr3_aa: ASSPSDRGNTEAF
j_call: TRBJ2-2; v_call: TRBV9; clone_size: NA; cdr3_aa: ASSAAGTSGRNTGELF
j_call: TRBJ1-1; v_call: TRBV7-9; clone_size: NA; cdr3_aa: ASSPSPAGPMNTEAF
j_call: TRBJ1-5; v_call: TRBV6-5; clone_size: NA; cdr3_aa: ASSTGLGQPQH
j_call: TRBJ2-3; v_call: TRBV6-4; clone_size: NA; cdr3_aa: ASSDRLATSTDTQY
j_call: TRBJ2-3; v_call: TRBV4-2; clone_size: NA; cdr3_aa: ASNRPGSADTQY
j_call: TRBJ1-1; v_call: TRBV30; clone_size: NA; cdr3_aa: AWSGTANTEAF